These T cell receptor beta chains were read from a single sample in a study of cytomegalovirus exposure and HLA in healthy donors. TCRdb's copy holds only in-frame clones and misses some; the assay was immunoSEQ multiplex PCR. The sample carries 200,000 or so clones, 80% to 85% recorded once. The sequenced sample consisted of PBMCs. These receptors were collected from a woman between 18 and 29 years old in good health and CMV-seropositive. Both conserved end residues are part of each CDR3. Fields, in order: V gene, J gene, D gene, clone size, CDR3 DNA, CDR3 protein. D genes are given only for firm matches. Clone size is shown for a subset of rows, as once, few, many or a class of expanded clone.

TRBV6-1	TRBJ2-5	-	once	TGTGCCAGCAGTCTAAGGACAGAAGAGACCCAGTACTTC	CASSLRTEETQYF
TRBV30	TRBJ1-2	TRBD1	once	TGTGCCCGGGAAAGACAGGGGGCCTATGGCTACACCTTC	CARERQGAYGYTF
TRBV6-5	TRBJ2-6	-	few	TGTGCCAGCAGTTCCGCAGGGTTATCTGGGGCCAACGTCCTGACTTTC	CASSSAGLSGANVLTF
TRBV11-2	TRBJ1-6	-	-	TGTGCCAGCAGCCCCCGGGGAGGGAATAATTCACCCCTCCACTTT	CASSPRGGNNSPLHF
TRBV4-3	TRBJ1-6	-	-	TGCGCCAGCAGGGGAGGGGGAAGGGTGAATTCACCCCTCCACTTT	CASRGGGRVNSPLHF
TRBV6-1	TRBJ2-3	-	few	TGTGCCAGCAGACGACTCAGGGGGGCAGATACGCAGTATTTT	CASRRLRGADTQYF
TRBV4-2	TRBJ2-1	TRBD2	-	TGTGCCAGCAGCCAAGTCGTGGCTAGCGGGGGGGGTGAGCAGTTCTTC	CASSQVVASGGGEQFF
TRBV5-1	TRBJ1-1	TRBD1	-	TGCGCCAGCAGCCAAGGGACAGGGGGCGTCTTAAACACTGAAGCTTTCTTT	CASSQGTGGVLNTEAFF
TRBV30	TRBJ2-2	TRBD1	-	TGTGCCTGGAGATGGGGACAGTTATCCACCGGGGAGCTGTTTTTT	CAWRWGQLSTGELFF
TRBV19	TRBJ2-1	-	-	TGTGCCAGTACGCGGGCGGGGGCCTCCTACAATGAGCAGTTCTTC	CASTRAGASYNEQFF
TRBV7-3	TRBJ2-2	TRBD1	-	TGTGCCAGCAGCCTACTCGGACAGGGAGGCACCGGGGAGCTGTTTTTT	CASSLLGQGGTGELFF
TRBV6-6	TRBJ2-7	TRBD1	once	TGTGCCAGCAGCCACAGGGGGCGGGACCACGAGCAGTACTTC	CASSHRGRDHEQYF
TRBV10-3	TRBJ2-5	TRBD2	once	TGTGCCATCAGCACCGGGGGGGCCGATGAGACCCAGTACTTC	CAISTGGADETQYF
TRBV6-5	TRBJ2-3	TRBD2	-	TGTGCCAGCTCGGTAGCGGGGGGGCCCCCAGCGTATTTT	CASSVAGGPPAYF
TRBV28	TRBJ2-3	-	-	TGTGCCAGCAGTGCCTTGCGGGACCCCACAGATACGCAGTATTTT	CASSALRDPTDTQYF
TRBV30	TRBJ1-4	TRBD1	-	TGTGCCTGGAGTCGTTTATGGGGACAGGGAATAAAAGAAAAACTGTTTTTT	CAWSRLWGQGIKEKLFF
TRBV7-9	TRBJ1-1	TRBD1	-	TGTGCCAGCAGCCAGACAGGGTCCACTGAAGCTTTCTTT	CASSQTGSTEAFF
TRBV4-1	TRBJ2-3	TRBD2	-	TGCGCCAGCAGCCTTTCATTGGGCTTAGCGGGGGGGACAGATACGCAGTATTTT	CASSLSLGLAGGTDTQYF
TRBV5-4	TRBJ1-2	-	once	TGTGCCAGCAGCTTGAGTGGGACAACTAACTATGGCTACACCTTC	CASSLSGTTNYGYTF
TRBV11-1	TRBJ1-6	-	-	TGTGCCAGCAGTGTCGGGAATAATTCACCCCTCCACTTT	CASSVGNNSPLHF
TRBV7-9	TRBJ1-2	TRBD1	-	TGTGCCAGCAGCTTAAGCAGGGGGAACGGCTACACCTTC	CASSLSRGNGYTF
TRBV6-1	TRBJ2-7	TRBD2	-	TGTGCCAGCAGTGAAGATTGGACTAGTGACGAGCAGTACTTC	CASSEDWTSDEQYF
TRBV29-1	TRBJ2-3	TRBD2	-	TGCAGCGTTGGCCAGCGGGGGAGCACAGATACGCAGTATTTT	CSVGQRGSTDTQYF
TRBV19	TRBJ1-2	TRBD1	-	TGTGCCAGTAGAAGGGACAGGAATTATGGCTACACCTTC	CASRRDRNYGYTF
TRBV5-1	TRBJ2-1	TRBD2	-	TGCGCCAGCAGCTTGGTGTCTAGCGGGGGGGCCAACTACAATGAGCAGTTCTTC	CASSLVSSGGANYNEQFF
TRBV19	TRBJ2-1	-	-	TGTGCCAGTAGTATTACTACGGGCAATGAGCAGTTCTTC	CASSITTGNEQFF
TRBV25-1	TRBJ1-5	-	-	TGTGCCAGCAGTGAATTGATCAGGGTGAGTCCAGTCGATCAGCCCCAGCATTTT	CASSELIRVSPVDQPQHF
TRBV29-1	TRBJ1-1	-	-	TGCAGCGTTGAAGATCGCGGGGGCATGAACACTGAAGCTTTCTTT	CSVEDRGGMNTEAFF
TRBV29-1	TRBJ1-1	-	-	TGCAGCGTTGAAGATCGAGGGCCCGAAGCTTTCTTT	CSVEDRGPEAFF
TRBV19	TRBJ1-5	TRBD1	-	TGTGCCAGTACCCCGGTCAAGGGGGCCGGGCAGCCCCAGCATTTT	CASTPVKGAGQPQHF
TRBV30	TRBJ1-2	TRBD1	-	TGTGCCTGGAGTGCATTCATTGGACAGGGTGGTGGCTACACCTTC	CAWSAFIGQGGGYTF
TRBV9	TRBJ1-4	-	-	TGTGCCAGCAGCGACGCCTTGAGTGAAAAACTGTTTTTT	CASSDALSEKLFF
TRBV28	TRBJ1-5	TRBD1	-	TGTGCCGGCGCCACAGGGGAAAATAGCAATCAGCCCCAGCATTTT	CAGATGENSNQPQHF
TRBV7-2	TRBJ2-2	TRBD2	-	TGTGCCAGCAGCACTAAGGGGACTAGCGATTACACCGGGGAGCTGTTTTTT	CASSTKGTSDYTGELFF
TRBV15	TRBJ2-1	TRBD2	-	TGTGCCACCAGCAGAGATCGGGCGGGGGGCCACAATGAGCAGTTCTTC	CATSRDRAGGHNEQFF
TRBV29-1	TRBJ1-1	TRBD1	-	TGCAGCGTGGGCTTGACAGGGGACCCTGAAGCTTTCTTT	CSVGLTGDPEAFF
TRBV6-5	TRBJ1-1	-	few	TGTGCCAGCAGTTACGAGAATCGAATGAACACTGAAGCTTTCTTT	CASSYENRMNTEAFF
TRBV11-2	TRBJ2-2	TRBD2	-	TGTGCCAGCAGCTTAGAGTACCGGACTAGCGAATGGATGAACACCGGGGAGCTGTTTTTT	CASSLEYRTSEWMNTGELFF
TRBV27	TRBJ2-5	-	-	TGTGCCAGCAGTTTATCGTACAGGGTGGAGACCCAGTACTTC	CASSLSYRVETQYF
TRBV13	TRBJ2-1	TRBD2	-	TGTGCCAGCAGCCCCTCGGTGGAGCGGGGGTACAATGAGCAGTTCTTC	CASSPSVERGYNEQFF
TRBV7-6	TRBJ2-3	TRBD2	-	TGTGCCAGCAGCTTTCTTACCGGGACTAGCGGGGTTCGCACAGATACGCAGTATTTT	CASSFLTGTSGVRTDTQYF
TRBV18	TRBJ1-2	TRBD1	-	TGTGCCAGCTCACAACTCGGGACAGGGGCTGCCTATGGCTACACCTTC	CASSQLGTGAAYGYTF
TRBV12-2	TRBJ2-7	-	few	TGTGCAAGTCGCCCCCCCCCGCCACAGCCAAGCTCCTACGAGCAGTACTTC	CASRPPPPQPSSYEQYF
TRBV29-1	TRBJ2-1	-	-	TGCAGCGTCGAGCGATTAATCAGGGGCACCTCCCGGGATGAGCAGTTCTTC	CSVERLIRGTSRDEQFF
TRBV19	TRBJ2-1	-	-	TGTGCCAGTAGTATAGCGGGGGAATACAATGAGCAGTTCTTC	CASSIAGEYNEQFF
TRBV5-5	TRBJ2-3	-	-	TGTGCCAGCAGCTTGAGTCAACGAGGCACAGATACGCAGTATTTT	CASSLSQRGTDTQYF
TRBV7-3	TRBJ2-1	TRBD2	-	TGTGCCAGCAGCTTACTAGCGGGGGGTAAGGATGAGCAGTTCTTC	CASSLLAGGKDEQFF
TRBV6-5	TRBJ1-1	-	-	TGTGCCAGCAGTTACGACGCCAGGGAAAAAGCTTTCTTT	CASSYDAREKAFF
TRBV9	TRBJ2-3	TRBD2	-	TGTGCCAGCAGCGTAGGCGTAGCGGGGGGGAACACAGATACGCAGTATTTT	CASSVGVAGGNTDTQYF
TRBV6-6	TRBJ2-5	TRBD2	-	TGTGCCAGCAGTTACTCGATGGCGGGGGGACAAGAGACCCAGTACTTC	CASSYSMAGGQETQYF
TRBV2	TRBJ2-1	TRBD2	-	TGTGCCAGCAGCGCTTTGGGTCGGGGGGTCATCAATGAGCAGTTCTTC	CASSALGRGVINEQFF
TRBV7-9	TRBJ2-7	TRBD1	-	TGTGCCAGCAGCTTCCCGTCCTCCGGGACAGGGGGCGACTACGAGCAGTACTTC	CASSFPSSGTGGDYEQYF
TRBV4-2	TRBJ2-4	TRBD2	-	TGTGCCAGCAGCCAAGAAGGGCTAGCGGGGGGTTTGGGGGTCAAAAACATTCAGTACTTC	CASSQEGLAGGLGVKNIQYF